Listed below are T cell receptor beta chains from one sample, sequenced in a study of T cell responses to AZD1222 COVID-19 vaccine. Sequencing was performed with immunoSEQ multiplex PCR; in TCRdb, only in-frame clones are kept and a portion is missing. The profile shows 95,000 to 100,000 clones, about four fifths of them singletons. Material: peripheral blood, obtained 28 days after the second AZD1222 dose. Every receptor here comes from an adult who received the AZD1222 COVID-19 vaccine. Both conserved end residues are part of each CDR3. The D gene is left open where the match is weak. Size is stated for part of the rows, as once, few or many counts, or as a class when the clone is expanded.

d_gene,j_gene,abundance,v_gene,CDR3nt,CDR3aa
.,TRBJ2-3,.,TRBV12-3/TRBV12-4,TGTGCCAGCAGCCCGGGGGCCGATACGCAGTATTTT,CASSPGADTQYF
.,TRBJ1-1,.,TRBV4-1,TGCGCCAGCAGCCATACAGGACGCGCTGAAGCTTTCTTT,CASSHTGRAEAFF
.,TRBJ2-7,.,TRBV5-1,TGCGCCAGCAGCTTGTTGCCAGGGGAGACCTACGAGCAGTACTTC,CASSLLPGETYEQYF
.,TRBJ1-1,.,TRBV5-1,TGCGCCAGCAGTCAGGTTTTGAGTACTGAAGCTTTCTTT,CASSQVLSTEAFF
TRBD2,TRBJ2-1,.,TRBV5-1,TGCGCCAGCAGCACGGGGACTAGCGGATACAATGAGCAGTTCTTC,CASSTGTSGYNEQFF
.,TRBJ1-1,.,TRBV28,TGTGCCAGCAGTTTACCCACTGAAGCTTTCTTT,CASSLPTEAFF
.,TRBJ1-6,.,TRBV9,TGTGCCAGCAGCGTAGAGAGTACAGGGTGGACACCCCTCCACTTT,CASSVESTGWTPLHF
.,TRBJ2-5,.,TRBV4-2,TGTGCCAGCAGCCAAGCAACCGCTCAAGAGACCCAGTACTTC,CASSQATAQETQYF
.,TRBJ1-2,.,TRBV5-3,TGTGCCAGAAGCCGGGGTCCCAGAAGTCGCGTGGGGCTGAACAACCTTGGGGCGCGGGGCTACACCTTC,CARSRGPRSRVGLNNLGARGYTF
TRBD1,TRBJ2-3,.,TRBV7-9,TGTGCCAGCAGCTTAACAGGGGGGACGGAAGATACGCAGTATTTT,CASSLTGGTEDTQYF
.,TRBJ2-1,once,TRBV7-2,TGTGCCAGCAGCAATCTTACCCCGGGGGATAATGAGCAGTTCTTC,CASSNLTPGDNEQFF
TRBD1,TRBJ1-2,.,TRBV15,TGTGCCACCAGCAGAGGACAGGGGGTCAACTATGGCTACACCTTC,CATSRGQGVNYGYTF
TRBD2,TRBJ2-7,.,TRBV6-5,TGTGCCAGCCACCGGAGCGGGAGCTCATCCGAGCAGTACTTC,CASHRSGSSSEQYF
.,TRBJ2-7,.,TRBV15,TGTGCCACCAGCAGAGATTACTACGAGCAGTACTTC,CATSRDYYEQYF
.,TRBJ1-2,.,TRBV6-2/TRBV6-3,TGTGCCAGCAGTCCCGGGGAATATGGCTACACCTTC,CASSPGEYGYTF
TRBD1,TRBJ1-2,.,TRBV6-5,TGTGCCAGCAGAGGCCGGGACAGGGCTGGCTACACCTTC,CASRGRDRAGYTF
.,TRBJ2-5,.,TRBV19,TGTGCCAGTAGTATAAACTCCCAAGAGACCCAGTACTTC,CASSINSQETQYF
TRBD1,TRBJ1-1,.,TRBV11-2,TGTGCCAGCAGCTTAGACCCAGGGGGCCCTACTGAAGCTTTCTTT,CASSLDPGGPTEAFF
.,TRBJ1-1,.,TRBV16,TGTGCCAGCAGCCAATGGGGCCTAGTAACGTTT,CASSQWGLVTF
TRBD1,TRBJ1-5,.,TRBV24-1,TGTGCCACCTCGACAGGGGGTGGCCAGCCCCAGCATTTT,CATSTGGGQPQHF
TRBD1,TRBJ2-7,once,TRBV18,TGTGCCAGCTCCTCCGGGACAGGGTTCGAGCAGTACTTC,CASSSGTGFEQYF
.,TRBJ1-2,.,TRBV27,TGTGCCAGCAGTTTTTCTGGGGGAGTAGGCTACACCTTC,CASSFSGGVGYTF
.,TRBJ1-6,.,TRBV7-9,TGTGCCAGCAGCTTAACCCAGGGGACGGATTCACCCCTCCACTTT,CASSLTQGTDSPLHF
.,TRBJ1-1,.,TRBV28,TGTGCCAGCAGTCCGCCTAGAGGGCAGCACACTGAAGCTTTCTTT,CASSPPRGQHTEAFF
.,TRBJ2-7,.,TRBV7-2,TGTGCCAGCGGGGGGCGGGAGTCGGCCTACGAGCAGTACTTC,CASGGRESAYEQYF
.,TRBJ1-1,once,TRBV3-1/TRBV3-2,TGTGCCAGCAGCCATGGCAGGGAGGGCACTGAAGCTTTCTTT,CASSHGREGTEAFF
.,TRBJ1-4,.,TRBV29-1,TGCAGCGTTGCTTCTCCCTTCCATAGTGCAACTAATGAAAAACTGTTTTTT,CSVASPFHSATNEKLFF